The 21 T cell receptor beta chains presented below share a single source sample, sequenced in a study of blood T cell repertoires in COVID-19. Profiling relied on immunoSEQ multiplex PCR, and the TCRdb table lists in-frame clones only, not all of them. In the table there are some 150,000 clones, about 80% of which are singletons. The sample comprised peripheral blood. These receptors all stem from a human donor with acute or convalescent COVID-19. The donor label of this sample is uncertain.

Here the CDR3 reads CASGTGSGANVLTF. The CDR3 bases are TGTGCCAGCGGTACAGGGTCTGGGGCCAACGTCCTGACTTTC. The V gene is TRBV5-8, the J gene TRBJ2-6; possibly TRBD1 for D (6 bases). This CDR3 has 14 residues. V lost 7 bases to trimming and J lost 1 base, with 9 bases between them. CDR1 and CDR2 (germline): SGHTS, YDEGEE. The full variable domain, rest sourced from reference TRBV5-8 and TRBJ2-6, is EAGVTQSPTHLIKTRGQQATLRCSPISGHTSVYWYQQALGLGLQFLLWYDEGEERNRGNFPPRFSGRQFPNYSSELNVNALELEDSALYLCASGTGSGANVLTFGAGSRLTVL.

CDR3 amino acids: CASSLWGGLNEKLFF. CDR3 coding DNA: TGTGCCAGCAGTTTATGGGGGGGTTTAAATGAAAAACTGTTTTTT. The chain joins TRBV28 to TRBJ1-4; D may be TRBD1 (5 bases). The CDR3 runs 15 residues. Germline-derived CDR1 and CDR2 are MDHEN and SYDVKM. Trimming stripped 0 bases from V and 5 bases from J, with 10 bases between. Based on the CDR3 plus reference TRBV28 and TRBJ1-4, the full variable domain is DVKVTQSSRYLVKRTGEKVFLECVQDMDHENMFWYRQDPGLGLRLIYFSYDVKMKEKGDIPEGYSVSREKKERFSLILESASTNQTSMYLCASSLWGGLNEKLFFGSGTQLSVL.

This rearrangement joins TRBV2 to TRBJ2-7; no clear D. The V end was cut by 5 bases, the J end by 1 base, with 6 bases between. The CDR3 has 12 residues. CDR1 and CDR2 (germline): SNHLY, FYNNEI. The CDR3: CASSTDSYEQYF. The CDR3 nucleotides read TGTGCCAGCAGTACAGATTCCTACGAGCAGTACTTC.

This clone occurred once. The CDR3 is CASSQGAAYYEQYF. CDR3 DNA sequence: TGTGCCAGCAGTCAGGGGGCCGCATACTACGAGCAGTACTTC. V is TRBV3-1 (or the pseudogene TRBV3-2) and J is TRBJ2-7, with 8 bases matching TRBD1. Per germline, CDR1 LGHDT and CDR2 YNNKEL (reference sequence). The CDR3 extends over 14 amino acids. V shed 6 bases, J shed 3 bases, and the junction held 7 bases outside the gene matches.

The chain recombines TRBV5-1 with TRBJ2-6; tentative D call: TRBD2 (6 bases). Germline CDR1 reads SGHRS; CDR2 reads YFSETQ. The CDR3 length is 16 residues. Trimming shortened V by 0 bases and J by 0 bases, and 7 bases separated the two germline ends. CDR3 bases: TGCGCCAGCAGCTTGGCCGGGAGCTCTGGGGCCAACGTCCTGACTTTC. It is translated as CASSLAGSSGANVLTF.

The rearrangement links TRBV6-7 to TRBJ2-1, with TRBD2 matching over 14 bases. TRBV6-7 is assigned to the ORF class and has an uncertain function. The CDR3 length is 15 residues. V lost 7 bases and J lost 7; bases outside the gene matches: 6. The CDR3 DNA sequence: TGTGCCAGCACTTTGACTAGCGGGAGGGCAAATGAGCAGTTCTTC. It yields the protein CASTLTSGRANEQFF.

This chain links TRBV7-2 with TRBJ1-3; the D is unclear. The CDR3 contains 16 residues. Per germline, CDR1 SGHTA and CDR2 FQGNSA. The ends were cut back, 0 bases at V and 3 bases at J, with 12 bases in the middle. CDR3 sequence reads: CASSLALGPVGNTIYF. In nucleotides, the CDR3 is TGTGCCAGCAGCTTAGCGCTAGGCCCGGTTGGAAACACCATATATTTT. The entire variable domain, with the rest obtained from reference TRBV7-2 and TRBJ1-3, is as follows: GAGVSQSPSNKVTEKGKDVELRCDPISGHTALYWYRQSLGQGLEFLIYFQGNSAPDKSGLPSDRFSAERTGGSVSTLTIQRTQQEDSAVYLCASSLALGPVGNTIYFGEGSWLTVV.

The chain has TRBV5-6 and TRBJ1-4, with 12 bases aligning to TRBD1. Germline lookup yields CDR1 SGHDT and CDR2 YYEEEE. Trimming cost V 0 bases and J 8 bases; bases outside gene matches: 11. This CDR3 is 18 amino acids long. This chain's CDR3 is CASSLAGTGGAGEEKLFF. CDR3 bases: TGTGCCAGCAGCTTGGCCGGGACAGGGGGCGCCGGGGAGGAAAAACTGTTTTTT.

The chain recombines TRBV10-1 with TRBJ1-5; 8 bases line up with TRBD1. This CDR3 comprises 16 residues. Germline V gene sequence: CDR1 WNHNN, CDR2 SYGVQD (reference sequence). V shed 7 bases and J 1 base; nucleotides not matched to a gene: 9. The CDR3 DNA sequence: TGCGCCAGCATCCTTTCGGACAGGGCGAGCAATCAGCCCCAGCATTTT. Amino acid sequence: CASILSDRASNQPQHF.

The chain uses TRBV3-1 (or the pseudogene TRBV3-2) and TRBJ1-3; no definite D call. The CDR3 sequence is 13 residues long. Per the germline V gene, CDR1 is LGHDT and CDR2 is YNNKEL (reference sequence). V shed 3 bases and J shed 4 bases, with 7 bases lying between them. The CDR3 DNA reads as TGTGCCAGCAGCCACAGGTCCGGAAACACCATATATTTT. This encodes CASSHRSGNTIYF.

V usage is TRBV6-1 and J usage is TRBJ1-5; tentative D call: TRBD1 (5 bases). The CDR3 covers 15 residues. Between the trimmed V and J ends, which lost 3 bases and 2 bases, there was a span of 11 bases. Germline CDR1 MNHNS, CDR2 SASEGT. In DNA, the CDR3 is TGTGCCAGCAGTGAGGGGGGTGAGGGCAATCAGCCCCAGCATTTT. Translating it yields CASSEGGEGNQPQHF.

This clone appeared a few times. CDR3 residues: CASSIGPQASNEQFF. In nucleotides, the CDR3 is TGTGCCAGTAGTATAGGCCCGCAAGCATCCAATGAGCAGTTCTTC. J is TRBJ2-1 and V is TRBV19, with D unclear. Germline CDR1 and CDR2: LNHDA and SQIVND (reference sequence). The CDR3 length is 15 residues. V dropped 1 base and J dropped 6 bases, with 13 bases sitting between them.

J is TRBJ2-1 and V is TRBV19, with TRBD1 matching over 7 bases. This CDR3 has 18 residues. CDR1 and CDR2 (germline): LNHDA, SQIVND (reference sequence). The V gene end was trimmed by 4 bases and the J gene end by 4 bases; junction bases not matched to a gene: 16. The CDR3 bases are TGTGCCAGTAGTACTCGACAGGGATGGAGCGGTTCTTACAATGAGCAGTTCTTC. Its translation is CASSTRQGWSGSYNEQFF.

This clone has more than one count but fewer than ten. The chain employs TRBV12-5 and TRBJ2-2; D may be TRBD2 (6 bases). The CDR3 has 15 residues. The V end lost 6 bases, the J end lost 4 bases, and 15 bases lay between the germline ends. From germline, CDR1 is LGHNT and CDR2 FRNRAP. This chain's CDR3 is CASGPGRLATGELFF. The CDR3, as DNA: TGTGCTAGTGGACCGGGGAGGCTTGCCACCGGGGAGCTGTTTTTT.

This sequence joins TRBV5-1 and TRBJ2-1; D is perhaps TRBD1 (5 bases). The CDR3 is 15 amino acids. CDR1 is SGHRS and CDR2 is YFSETQ in the germline V gene. V dropped 0 bases and J dropped 2 bases, with 9 bases sitting between them. DNA of the CDR3: TGCGCCAGCAGCTTGGAAGGGGTCCCCTACAATGAGCAGTTCTTC. It encodes CASSLEGVPYNEQFF.

The rearrangement joins TRBV6-1 to TRBJ1-5; TRBD1 is a possible D gene (5 bases). In germline, CDR1 is MNHNS, CDR2 SASEGT. This CDR3 has 17 amino acids. With 0 bases removed from V and 3 bases from J, the gap between germline ends came to 15 bases. The CDR3 region has the DNA TGTGCCAGCAGTGAAGCCGTGCGACAGTTGGCCAATCAGCCCCAGCATTTT. This encodes CASSEAVRQLANQPQHF.

The rearrangement links TRBV11-1 to TRBJ1-2, with 7 bases identical to TRBD1. CDR3 length: 12 amino acids. J gave up 8 bases and V 3 bases, and 3 bases lay outside the gene matches. The germline CDR1 and CDR2 sequences are SGHAT and FQDESV (reference sequence). The CDR3 DNA follows: TGTGCCAGCAGCTTTCGACAGGGAGGCTACACCTTC. It translates to CASSFRQGGYTF.

This clone was seen once. The chain is built from TRBV12-3 or TRBV12-4 and TRBJ2-5; no firm D call. V was trimmed by 4 bases and J by 1 base, leaving 7 bases between them. The CDR3 is made up of 13 amino acids. CDR3 nucleotide sequence: TGTGCCAGCAGTTCCCCTCCCCAAGAGACCCAGTACTTC. This encodes CASSSPPQETQYF.

The chain employs TRBV4-1 and TRBJ1-2; no clear D gene. Per germline, CDR1 MGHRA and CDR2 YSYEKL. The CDR3 is 14 residues long. V lost 0 bases and J lost 6, with 11 bases in between. The CDR3 coding sequence is TGCGCCAGCAGCCAAGATTCGGGTTTCGATGGCTACACCTTC. Its translation is CASSQDSGFDGYTF.

This chain connects TRBV30 to TRBJ1-6; D may be TRBD1 (5 bases). This CDR3 has 14 residues. Trimming shortened V by 0 bases and J by 8 bases, and 11 bases separated the two germline ends. Germline V gives CDR1 GTSNPN, CDR2 SVGIG (reference sequence). The CDR3 loop is CAWSVRGGDSPLHF. The CDR3 region has the DNA TGTGCCTGGAGTGTACGAGGAGGGGATTCACCCCTCCACTTT.

The chain links TRBV30 to TRBJ1-1; D is unresolved. Per germline, CDR1 GTSNPN and CDR2 SVGIG (reference sequence). V lost 5 bases, J lost 4 bases, and 11 bases lay in between. The CDR3 is 12 amino acids. This CDR3 reads CAWGREGTEAFF. CDR3 DNA: TGTGCCTGGGGACGGGAAGGCACTGAAGCTTTCTTT.